Listed here are 32 T cell receptor beta chains from one sample, sequenced in a study of T cell responses to AZD1222 COVID-19 vaccine (dated by TCRdb to the early 2020s). Read against the paper, the sample's time point label means: baseline before first vaccination. The library relied on the immunoSEQ multiplex PCR assay. As stored in TCRdb, this immuneACCESS dataset retains in-frame rearrangements with V and J assigned. A fraction of the clones does not appear; measured against another copy, unresolved V genes explain less than half of the discrepancy, and the remainder lacks a known reason. This sample is represented by some 130,000 clones; around nine tenths of them were singletons. 1.5% to 2% of the sample lies in the top ten. This specimen consisted of peripheral blood, obtained on day 0 of AZD1222 vaccination. The receptor source for this set is an adult in good health.

The gene calls are TRBV19 and TRBJ1-5; D not resolved. V shed 11 bases and J shed 2 bases, with 22 bases lying between them. The germline CDR1 and CDR2 sequences are LNHDA and SQIVND (reference sequence). This CDR3 has 16 amino acids. CDR3 sequence: CASRSEWARGNQPQHF. CDR3 DNA sequence: TGTGCCTCCAGGTCCGAGTGGGCTAGAGGCAATCAGCCCCAGCATTTT.

This clone is medium-sized in the sample. The chain recombines TRBV10-2 with TRBJ1-2; possibly TRBD1 for D (5 bases). CDR3 length equals 13 residues. Trimming stripped 2 bases from V and 4 bases from J, with 8 bases between. From germline, CDR1 is WSHSY and CDR2 SAAADI. The CDR3 region has the DNA TGCGCCAGCAGTGAGCAGGGCTTCTATGGCTACACCTTC. It is translated as CASSEQGFYGYTF.

This chain connects TRBV7-8 to TRBJ1-1; D remains ambiguous. The V gene lost 4 bases and the J gene lost 1 base, with 16 bases spanning the gap. Germline-derived CDR1 and CDR2 are SGHVS and FQNEAQ. The CDR3 is made up of 16 amino acids. This CDR3 reads CASSYGPRQRNTEAFF. The CDR3 bases are TGTGCCAGCAGCTACGGACCGAGGCAGAGGAACACTGAAGCTTTCTTT.

The rearrangement links TRBV6-1 to TRBJ2-3, with unresolved D. Trimming stripped 2 bases from V and 4 bases from J, with 19 bases between. Germline values: CDR1 MNHNS, CDR2 SASEGT. The CDR3 length is 17 residues. The CDR3 DNA reads as TGTGCCAGCAGTGAATTATATGGGCACAAATTGGCAGATACGCAGTATTTT. It specifies CASSELYGHKLADTQYF.

This clone was picked up a small number of times. The chain combines TRBV5-1 with TRBJ1-2, with D uncertain. V lost 2 bases and J lost 2, with 7 bases in between. The CDR3 runs 13 residues. Germline V gene sequence: CDR1 SGHRS, CDR2 YFSETQ. The CDR3 DNA reads TGCGCCAGCAGCTTATCCGGAAACTATGGCTACACCTTC. It specifies CASSLSGNYGYTF.

This chain connects TRBV11-2 to TRBJ1-3; no reliable D call. Trimming cost V 3 bases and J 4 bases, with 10 bases left between them. The CDR3 runs 14 residues. Germline CDR1 reads SGHAT; CDR2 reads FQNNGV. CDR3 protein: CASSLEALGNTIYF. For the CDR3, the DNA is TGTGCCAGCAGCTTGGAGGCATTGGGAAACACCATATATTTT.

J is TRBJ1-1 and V is TRBV6-2 or TRBV6-3; tentatively, D is TRBD1 (6 bases). Deletions cut 3 bases from V and 2 bases from J, with 13 bases between. The CDR3 runs to 15 residues. Germline lookup yields CDR1 MNHEY and CDR2 SVGEGT. DNA of the CDR3: TGTGCCAGCAGTTATGGGGGCGTTTTTAACACTGAAGCTTTCTTT. Translation gives CASSYGGVFNTEAFF.

This chain connects TRBV5-1 to TRBJ2-5; D call uncertain. The CDR3 length is 14 residues. Germline V CDR1 and CDR2: SGHRS, YFSETQ. V dropped 0 bases and J dropped 2 bases, with 8 bases sitting between them. In DNA form, the CDR3 reads TGCGCCAGCAGCTTGGTCCCAGATCAAGAGACCCAGTACTTC. Amino acids: CASSLVPDQETQYF.

The rearrangement joins TRBV11-2 to TRBJ2-7; D might be TRBD1 (5 bases). V lost 1 base, J lost 1 base, and 8 bases lay in between. Germline values: CDR1 SGHAT, CDR2 FQNNGV. This CDR3 is built from 14 residues. The CDR3 spells CASSLGPGSYEQYF. DNA for the CDR3: TGTGCCAGCAGCTTAGGCCCAGGGTCCTACGAGCAGTACTTC.

The chain employs TRBV11-1 and TRBJ2-4, with 8 positions matching TRBD2. CDR1 is SGHAT and CDR2 is FQDESV in the germline V gene (reference sequence). Trimming cost V 5 bases and J 7 bases; bases outside gene matches: 10. This CDR3 is built from 15 residues. Written as DNA, the CDR3 is TGTGCCAGCAGCCCCCCTTCGGGGGGGCGGAACATTCAGTACTTC. This codes for CASSPPSGGRNIQYF.

J is TRBJ1-1 and V is TRBV6-5, with D uncertain. Per the germline V gene, CDR1 is MNHEY and CDR2 is SVGAGI. Trimming left V 5 bases short and J 1 base short, with 8 bases between. The CDR3 loop spans 13 amino acids. The CDR3 DNA is TGTGCCAGCAGTACAACAGCGAACACTGAAGCTTTCTTT. Protein sequence: CASSTTANTEAFF.

The chain recombines TRBV7-8 with TRBJ1-5, with D hard to call. CDR3 size: 15 residues. Germline CDR1 is SGHVS and CDR2 is FQNEAQ. V lost 6 bases and J lost 0, with 12 bases in between. The CDR3 reads CASSGTGISNQPQHF. In DNA, the CDR3 is TGTGCCAGCAGTGGAACCGGGATTAGCAATCAGCCCCAGCATTTT.

Points on this clone: This same CDR3 is encoded by further DNA sequences in the sample. This chain connects TRBV28 to TRBJ1-4; D may be TRBD1 (6 bases). The V and J ends lost 3 bases and 2 bases respectively, with 10 bases between them. The CDR3 loop spans 15 amino acids. Per germline, CDR1 MDHEN and CDR2 SYDVKM. The CDR3 loop is CASSFGGATNEKLFF. In DNA form, the CDR3 reads TGTGCCAGCAGTTTCGGGGGCGCGACTAATGAAAAACTGTTTTTT.

This chain joins TRBV4-2 and TRBJ2-7, with 11 bases lining up with TRBD2. From germline, CDR1 is LGHNA and CDR2 YNFKEQ. The junction had 5 bases not matched to a gene; V was cut back by 5 bases and J by 2 bases. The CDR3 is made up of 15 amino acids. In DNA, the CDR3 is TGTGCCAGCAGCTTCGGGACTAGCGGCACCTACGAGCAGTACTTC. As protein: CASSFGTSGTYEQYF.

This CDR3 is CASSLGGEHGELFF. In nucleotides, the CDR3 is TGCGCCAGCAGCTTAGGTGGGGAGCACGGGGAGCTGTTTTTT. The chain joins TRBV5-1 to TRBJ2-2, with D perhaps matching TRBD2 (5 bases). There are 14 residues in the CDR3. The V and J ends lost 2 bases and 7 bases respectively, with 12 bases between them. The V gene's germline CDR1 is SGHRS and CDR2 YFSETQ.

This clone has just a few counts. This sequence joins TRBV6-2 or TRBV6-3 and TRBJ1-5; D is perhaps TRBD1 (5 bases). Deletions cut 0 bases from V and 1 base from J, with 10 bases between. From germline, CDR1 is MNHEY and CDR2 SVGEGT. The CDR3 covers 16 residues. CDR3 residues: CASSYSRGRSNQPQHF. The CDR3 DNA reads as TGTGCCAGCAGTTACTCGAGGGGTCGGAGCAATCAGCCCCAGCATTTT.

The chain combines TRBV7-3 with TRBJ2-1; perhaps TRBD2 as D (6 bases). V shed 2 bases and J shed 8 bases, with 13 bases lying between them. CDR1 SGHTA and CDR2 FQGTGA come from the germline V gene. The length of the CDR3 is 14 residues. The CDR3 protein is CASSLGTSGDEQFF. The DNA for the CDR3 is TGTGCCAGCAGCTTAGGGACTTCGGGGGATGAGCAGTTCTTC.

The rearrangement links TRBV7-9 to TRBJ1-5; D is possibly TRBD1 (5 bases). CDR1 SEHNR and CDR2 FQNEAQ come from the germline V gene (reference sequence). The CDR3 consists of 16 residues. V gave up 1 base and J gave up 4 bases, with 14 bases separating them. CDR3 sequence: CASSLGAGGRNQPQHF. CDR3 coding DNA: TGTGCCAGCAGCTTAGGAGCCGGGGGGAGAAATCAGCCCCAGCATTTT.

Points on this clone: Within the sample, other DNA sequences also encode this same CDR3. J is TRBJ1-1 and V is TRBV3-1 (or the pseudogene TRBV3-2); perhaps TRBD1 as D (5 bases). Per germline, CDR1 LGHDT and CDR2 YNNKEL (reference sequence). There are 13 residues in the CDR3. Trimming took 0 bases from V and 7 from J, leaving 9 bases between them. CDR3 DNA: TGTGCCAGCAGCCAAGAGGGGAGGGGTGAAGCTTTCTTT. As protein: CASSQEGRGEAFF.

The rearrangement joins TRBV6-1 to TRBJ2-7; unclear D gene. Germline V lookup: CDR1 MNHNS, CDR2 SASEGT. Deletions cut 3 bases from V and 0 bases from J, with 12 bases between. This CDR3 comprises 15 residues. The CDR3 coding sequence is TGTGCCAGCAGTGATGAGAGGCGGAGCTCCTACGAGCAGTACTTC. Its translation is CASSDERRSSYEQYF.

The chain joins TRBV7-9 to TRBJ1-1; D is unclear. V dropped 3 bases and J dropped 4 bases, with 15 bases sitting between them. The CDR3 loop spans 15 amino acids. Per the germline V gene, CDR1 is SEHNR and CDR2 is FQNEAQ (reference sequence). This CDR3 is CASSFTGLLGTEAFF. In DNA form, the CDR3 reads TGTGCCAGCAGCTTTACGGGCCTCCTAGGCACTGAAGCTTTCTTT. The entire variable domain, with the rest obtained from reference TRBV7-9 and TRBJ1-1, is as follows: DTGVSQNPRHKITKRGQNVTFRCDPISEHNRLYWYRQTLGQGPEFLTYFQNEAQLEKSRLLSDRFSAERPKGSFSTLEIQRTEQGDSAMYLCASSFTGLLGTEAFFGQGTRLTVV.

The table lists this clone with a few counts. The rearrangement links TRBV28 to TRBJ2-7; no clear D gene. Germline V gene sequence: CDR1 MDHEN, CDR2 SYDVKM. This CDR3 is 14 amino acids long. V was shortened by 2 bases and J by 0 bases, with 8 bases between the two germline ends. CDR3 DNA: TGTGCCAGCAGTTTAACTCCAAGCTCCTACGAGCAGTACTTC. This gives the protein CASSLTPSSYEQYF. The full variable domain, with the rest looked up from reference TRBV28 and TRBJ2-7, is DVKVTQSSRYLVKRTGEKVFLECVQDMDHENMFWYRQDPGLGLRLIYFSYDVKMKEKGDIPEGYSVSREKKERFSLILESASTNQTSMYLCASSLTPSSYEQYFGPGTRLTVT.

DNA for the CDR3: TGTGCCACCAGTGATTTGAGGATACGGGACAATGAGCAGTTCTTC. This sequence encodes CATSDLRIRDNEQFF. The rearrangement uses TRBV24-1 and TRBJ2-1; D is unclear. The germline V gene encodes CDR1 KGHDR and CDR2 SFDVKD. Trimming took off 0 bases at V and 5 bases at J, with 10 bases between the two ends. CDR3 length: 15 residues.

The rearrangement joins TRBV13 to TRBJ1-4; D gene unclear. The germline V and J ends were trimmed by 0 bases and 1 base, with 6 bases remaining between them. This CDR3 is built from 15 residues. Germline CDR1 and CDR2: PRHDT and FYEKMQ (reference sequence). The chain's CDR3 is CASSLGGGTNEKLFF. CDR3 bases: TGTGCCAGCAGCTTAGGCGGAGGAACTAATGAAAAACTGTTTTTT.

The chain combines TRBV27 with TRBJ2-7, with TRBD2 matching over 13 bases. This CDR3 is 14 amino acids long. Germline V gene data show CDR1 as MNHEY and CDR2 as SMNVEV (reference sequence). V was pared by 6 bases and J by 3 bases, with 2 bases of the junction left unmatched. The CDR3 here is CASRWTSGSYEQYF. In nucleotides, the CDR3 is TGTGCCAGCAGGTGGACTAGCGGGAGCTACGAGCAGTACTTC.

V usage is TRBV3-1 (or the pseudogene TRBV3-2) and J usage is TRBJ2-2; a weak D match, TRBD2 (6 bases). The CDR3 is made up of 17 amino acids. Germline V gene sequence: CDR1 LGHDT, CDR2 YNNKEL (reference sequence). The V end lost 4 bases, the J end lost 0 bases, and 15 bases lay between the germline ends. The CDR3 loop reads CASSPPAGPANTGELFF. The CDR3 DNA reads as TGTGCCAGCAGCCCCCCGGCGGGACCCGCGAACACCGGGGAGCTGTTTTTT.

The V call is TRBV5-1, the J call TRBJ1-6; D is unclear. The CDR3 is 15 residues long. Trimming stripped 0 bases from V and 8 bases from J, with 12 bases between. Per germline, CDR1 SGHRS and CDR2 YFSETQ. The CDR3 loop is CASSLAGEDYSPLHF. The CDR3 region has the DNA TGCGCCAGCAGCTTGGCCGGGGAAGACTATTCACCCCTCCACTTT.

The rearrangement joins TRBV7-9 to TRBJ2-1; the D is unclear. Trimming pared 2 bases from V and 5 bases from J, leaving 10 bases between. Germline V gene sequence: CDR1 SEHNR, CDR2 FQNEAQ (reference sequence). The CDR3 runs 14 residues. CDR3 residues: CASSLSLGDNEQFF. DNA for the CDR3: TGTGCCAGCAGCTTATCTCTCGGAGACAATGAGCAGTTCTTC.

The chain combines TRBV24-1 with TRBJ2-7; D is ambiguous. V lost 10 bases and J 3 bases, leaving 18 bases between the germline ends. Germline assignment: CDR1 KGHDR and CDR2 SFDVKD. This CDR3 is built from 14 residues. CDR3 DNA: TGTGCCACTGCGGCCCACGGGCCGCTCTACGAGCAGTACTTC. Translating it yields CATAAHGPLYEQYF.

For the CDR3, the DNA is TGTGCCAGCAGCTCCCGTTACGGTCAGGAGCAGTACTTC. Translating gives CASSSRYGQEQYF. This rearrangement joins TRBV5-4 to TRBJ2-7; D is uncertain. The CDR3 is 13 residues long. V was shortened by 3 bases and J by 7 bases, with 14 bases between the two germline ends. The germline V gene has CDR1 SGHNT and CDR2 YYREEE (reference sequence).

This chain links TRBV20-1 with TRBJ2-5; D is possibly TRBD2 (6 bases). The CDR3 contains 13 residues. Germline CDR1 is DFQATT and CDR2 is SNEGSKA (reference sequence). Trimming left V 3 bases short and J 5 bases short, with 13 bases between. The CDR3 here is CSASGPSVETQYF. The DNA for the CDR3 is TGCAGTGCTAGTGGTCCTAGCGTCGAGACCCAGTACTTC.

The rearrangement joins TRBV2 to TRBJ1-5; unclear D gene. This CDR3 comprises 14 residues. V shed 6 bases and J shed 0 bases, with 9 bases lying between them. Germline V gene data show CDR1 as SNHLY and CDR2 as FYNNEI. The CDR3 protein is CASREQFSNQPQHF. The CDR3 DNA follows: TGTGCCAGCAGGGAACAGTTTAGCAATCAGCCCCAGCATTTT. The whole variable domain, filled in from reference TRBV2 and TRBJ1-5, reads EPEVTQTPSHQVTQMGQEVILRCVPISNHLYFYWYRQILGQKVEFLVSFYNNEISEKSEIFDDQFSVERPDGSNFTLKIRSTKLEDSAMYFCASREQFSNQPQHFGDGTRLSIL.